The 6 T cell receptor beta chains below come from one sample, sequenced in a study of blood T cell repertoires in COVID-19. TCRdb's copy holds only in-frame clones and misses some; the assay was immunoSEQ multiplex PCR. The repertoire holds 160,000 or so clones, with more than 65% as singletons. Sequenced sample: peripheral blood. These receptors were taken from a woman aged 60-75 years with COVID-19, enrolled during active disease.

The CDR3 nucleotides read TGTGCCAGCAGGCTCAGAATTAACTATGGCTACACCTTC. Its protein product is CASRLRINYGYTF. V is TRBV28 and J is TRBJ1-2; D is unresolved. CDR3 length: 13 amino acids. Germline V gene data show CDR1 as MDHEN and CDR2 as SYDVKM. Trimming took 6 bases from V and 1 from J, leaving 9 bases between them.

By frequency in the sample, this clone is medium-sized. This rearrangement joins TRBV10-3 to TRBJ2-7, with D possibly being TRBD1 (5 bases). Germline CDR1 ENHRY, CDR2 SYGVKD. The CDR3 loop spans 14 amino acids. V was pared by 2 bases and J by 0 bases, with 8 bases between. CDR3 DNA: TGTGCCATCAGTGAGGGAGACAGCTCCTACGAGCAGTACTTC. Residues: CAISEGDSSYEQYF.

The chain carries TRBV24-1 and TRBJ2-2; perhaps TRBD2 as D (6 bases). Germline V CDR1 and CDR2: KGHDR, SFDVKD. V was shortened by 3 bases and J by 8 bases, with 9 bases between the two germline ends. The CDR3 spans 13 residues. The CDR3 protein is CATSDGGTGELFF. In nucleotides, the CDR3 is TGTGCCACCAGTGATGGGGGGACTGGGGAGCTGTTTTTT.

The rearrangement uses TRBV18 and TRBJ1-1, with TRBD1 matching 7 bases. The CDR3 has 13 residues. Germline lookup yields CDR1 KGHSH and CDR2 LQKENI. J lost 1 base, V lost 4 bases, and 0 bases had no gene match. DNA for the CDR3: TGTGCCAGCTCACGGACAGGGAACACTGAAGCTTTCTTT. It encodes CASSRTGNTEAFF.

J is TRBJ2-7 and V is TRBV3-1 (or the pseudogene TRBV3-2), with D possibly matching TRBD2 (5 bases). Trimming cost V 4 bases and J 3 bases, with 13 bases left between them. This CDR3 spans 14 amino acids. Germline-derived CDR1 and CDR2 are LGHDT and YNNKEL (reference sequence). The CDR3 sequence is CASSRGQRVYEQYF. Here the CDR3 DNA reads TGTGCCAGCAGCCGAGGGCAACGGGTCTACGAGCAGTACTTC.

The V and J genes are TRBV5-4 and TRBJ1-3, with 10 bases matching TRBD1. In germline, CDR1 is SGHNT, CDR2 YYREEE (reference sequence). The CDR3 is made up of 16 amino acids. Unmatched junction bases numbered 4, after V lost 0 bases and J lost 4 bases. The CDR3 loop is CASSLGTGGPGNTIYF. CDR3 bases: TGTGCCAGCAGCTTGGGGACAGGGGGGCCAGGAAACACCATATATTTT.